What follows are 20 T cell receptor beta chains derived from one specimen sequenced in a study of cytotoxic CD8 clonotypes in ibrutinib-treated CLL. TCRdb's copy holds only in-frame clones and misses some; the assay was immunoSEQ multiplex PCR. The sample holds hundreds of thousands of clones, around three quarters seen once. Sequencing used PBMCs, obtained after 24 months of ibrutinib treatment. The receptor source for this set is a human donor with chronic lymphocytic leukemia.

This clone was seen once. V and J are TRBV29-1 and TRBJ2-7; 8 positions agree with TRBD1. The CDR3 extends over 14 amino acids. With V trimmed by 1 base and J by 6 bases, 8 bases remained unmatched. Germline lookup yields CDR1 SQVTM and CDR2 ANQGSEA. The CDR3 nucleotides are TGCAGCGTTGAAGGGGGCAGGGGGCAGTTCGAGCAGTACTTC. Protein product: CSVEGGRGQFEQYF.

This clone was counted a few times. Other DNA sequences of this sample code for an identical CDR3. This sequence joins TRBV5-6 and TRBJ1-2; D is uncertain. The CDR3 consists of 12 residues. V lost 0 bases, J lost 4 bases, and 4 bases lay in between. Germline CDR1 is SGHDT and CDR2 is YYEEEE. The CDR3 nucleotides read TGTGCCAGCAGCTTGGAGACCTATGGCTACACCTTC. It codes for CASSLETYGYTF.

This chain connects TRBV28 to TRBJ2-4; 7 positions agree with TRBD1. Germline V gene data show CDR1 as MDHEN and CDR2 as SYDVKM. This CDR3 contains 14 residues. V gave up 6 bases and J gave up 8 bases; unmatched junction bases: 10. CDR3 sequence reads: CASSSTGQSDIQYF. The DNA of the CDR3 is TGTGCCAGCAGCTCCACGGGACAGTCAGACATTCAGTACTTC.

The chain carries TRBV19 and TRBJ2-5; 13 bases map to TRBD2. With 1 base clipped from V and 5 bases from J, the junction kept 7 bases outside the gene matches. The germline CDR1 and CDR2 sequences are LNHDA and SQIVND (reference sequence). The CDR3 length is 17 residues. DNA for the CDR3: TGTGCCAGTAGTATAGGAACTAGCGGGAGGGTAGGGGAGACCCAGTACTTC. Translation gives CASSIGTSGRVGETQYF.

This chain links TRBV10-2 with TRBJ1-5; maybe TRBD1 (5 bases). The germline V and J ends were trimmed by 2 bases and 15 bases, with 11 bases remaining between them. Germline CDR1 and CDR2: WSHSY and SAAADI. This CDR3 has 11 amino acids. CDR3 nucleotide sequence: TGCGCCAGCAGTGAGATGGGGGAGAGGCATTTT. This gives the protein CASSEMGERHF.

The chain couples TRBV19 to TRBJ1-2, with a tentative D call TRBD1 (5 bases). Trimming shortened V by 7 bases and J by 8 bases, and 26 bases separated the two germline ends. Germline loops: CDR1 LNHDA, CDR2 SQIVND (reference sequence). The CDR3 has 16 residues. CDR3 nucleotides: TGTGCCAGTACACCCCGGGCCCAGGGCAAATTCGCAGGCTACACCTTC. Translation gives CASTPRAQGKFAGYTF.

This clone showed up just a few times. The chain couples TRBV7-9 to TRBJ2-5; no firm D call. Trimming stripped 4 bases from V and 1 base from J, with 4 bases between. Germline loops: CDR1 SEHNR, CDR2 FQNEAQ (reference sequence). The CDR3 runs 12 residues. CDR3 DNA sequence: TGTGCCAGCAGCTATATCCAAGAGACCCAGTACTTC. It codes for CASSYIQETQYF.

V and J are TRBV2 and TRBJ1-2; no clear D gene. Germline V lookup: CDR1 SNHLY, CDR2 FYNNEI. This CDR3 comprises 12 residues. Trimming shortened V by 8 bases and J by 7 bases, and 14 bases separated the two germline ends. Written as DNA, the CDR3 is TGTGCCAGCGGGTTTGGAGTGGCTGGCTACACCTTC. Protein product: CASGFGVAGYTF.

The J gene is TRBJ1-2, the V gene TRBV2; a weak D match, TRBD1 (6 bases). Germline values: CDR1 SNHLY, CDR2 FYNNEI. The CDR3 is made up of 12 amino acids. V lost 10 bases and J 7 bases, leaving 16 bases between the germline ends. Here the CDR3 reads CANYETGLGYTF. The CDR3 coding sequence is TGTGCCAACTACGAAACAGGGCTTGGCTACACCTTC.

The chain recombines TRBV29-1 with TRBJ2-1, with 7 bases that match TRBD2. With 3 bases clipped from V and 6 bases from J, the junction kept 5 bases outside the gene matches. There are 13 residues in the CDR3. The V gene's germline CDR1 is SQVTM and CDR2 ANQGSEA. The CDR3 protein is CSVEGLQTNEQFF. CDR3 nucleotide sequence: TGCAGCGTTGAGGGACTACAGACCAATGAGCAGTTCTTC.

This clone appeared a few times. The rearrangement links TRBV11-2 to TRBJ2-7; TRBD2 matches at 11 bases. J lost 2 bases, V lost 3 bases, and 3 bases had no gene match. There are 15 residues in the CDR3. Germline V CDR1 and CDR2: SGHAT, FQNNGV. The CDR3 region is CASSFETSGAYEQYF. DNA of the CDR3: TGTGCCAGCAGCTTTGAGACTAGCGGGGCCTACGAGCAGTACTTC.

CDR3 bases: TGCGCCAGCAGCTTACTCCCCGAAACAAAAGAGACCCAGTACTTC. Amino acids: CASSLLPETKETQYF. The V gene is TRBV5-1, the J gene TRBJ2-5, with D unresolved. This CDR3 region has 15 residues. Germline CDR1 and CDR2: SGHRS and YFSETQ. Trimming left V 2 bases short and J 3 bases short, with 14 bases between.

This clone has more than one count but fewer than ten. This chain joins TRBV21-1 and TRBJ2-2. TRBV21-1 is given as a pseudogene. The CDR3 covers 14 residues. Here the CDR3 DNA reads TGTGCCAGCAGTGAAACCTTGAACACCGGGGAGCTGTTTTTT. It yields the protein CASSETLNTGELFF.

This clone was seen a handful of times. The junction does not match germline at one end; this may be a read error. The CDR3 coding sequence is TGTGCCAGCAGCTTAGGCGGCCTGGTCTTC. Protein sequence: CASSLGGLVF. J is TRBJ2-1 and V is TRBV7-9; no clear D. CDR3 length: 10 residues. The germline V gene has CDR1 SEHNR and CDR2 FQNEAQ (reference sequence). Variable domain in full (rest from reference TRBV7-9 and TRBJ2-1): DTGVSQNPRHKITKRGQNVTFRCDPISEHNRLYWYRQTLGQGPEFLTYFQNEAQLEKSRLLSDRFSAERPKGSFSTLEIQRTEQGDSAMYLCASSLGGLVFGPGTRLTVL.

V gene TRBV10-3 combines with J gene TRBJ1-5; possibly TRBD1 for D (6 bases). Trimming pared 3 bases from V and 3 bases from J, leaving 12 bases between. CDR1 is ENHRY and CDR2 is SYGVKD in the germline V gene. This CDR3 region has 15 residues. CDR3 nucleotide sequence: TGTGCCATCAGTGAAGGCAGGGGAAACAATCAGCCCCAGCATTTT. This encodes CAISEGRGNNQPQHF.

The chain links TRBV5-1 to TRBJ2-1; D not resolved. Germline V lookup: CDR1 SGHRS, CDR2 YFSETQ. Trimming removed 4 bases at V and 7 bases at J, with 9 bases between. This CDR3 contains 12 residues. CDR3 DNA sequence: TGCGCCAGCAGCCCCCCCGGGAATGAGCAGTTCTTC. Translation gives CASSPPGNEQFF. Looking up the rest from reference TRBV5-1 and TRBJ2-1 gives the full variable domain: KAGVTQTPRYLIKTRGQQVTLSCSPISGHRSVSWYQQTPGQGLQFLFEYFSETQRNKGNFPGRFSGRQFSNSRSEMNVSTLELGDSALYLCASSPPGNEQFFGPGTRLTVL.

The chain has TRBV28 and TRBJ2-7; no clear D. Trimming removed 3 bases at V and 2 bases at J, with 11 bases between. This CDR3 has 14 residues. Germline CDR1 and CDR2: MDHEN and SYDVKM. Here the CDR3 reads CASSFWTAAYEQYF. Written as DNA, the CDR3 is TGTGCCAGCAGTTTTTGGACGGCAGCCTACGAGCAGTACTTC.

The rearrangement links TRBV5-1 to TRBJ2-1; D is possibly TRBD1 (5 bases). The CDR3 runs 14 residues. V lost 1 base to trimming and J lost 4 bases, with 9 bases between them. Germline V gene data show CDR1 as SGHRS and CDR2 as YFSETQ. CDR3 loop: CASSLRQNYNEQFF. CDR3 coding DNA: TGCGCCAGCAGCTTGAGACAGAATTACAATGAGCAGTTCTTC.

This chain joins TRBV9 and TRBJ2-1, with TRBD2 as a possible D gene (6 bases). The CDR3 consists of 18 residues. With 0 bases removed from V and 10 bases from J, the gap between germline ends came to 26 bases. The germline V gene encodes CDR1 SGDLS and CDR2 YYNGEE. CDR3 region: CASSVASLRDPVGSEQFF. The CDR3 bases are TGTGCCAGCAGCGTAGCTTCTTTGCGGGACCCCGTTGGGTCCGAGCAGTTCTTC.

The CDR3 region is CASSFQGQGLQPQHF. The CDR3 nucleotides are TGTGCCAGTAGCTTCCAGGGACAGGGGTTGCAGCCCCAGCATTTT. This chain uses TRBV19 with TRBJ1-5; 10 bases align to TRBD1. The CDR3 is 15 amino acids. V shed 6 bases and J 7 bases; nucleotides not matched to a gene: 9. Germline lookup yields CDR1 LNHDA and CDR2 SQIVND (reference sequence).